This T cell receptor (beta chain) comes out of a study of T cell responses to AZD1222 COVID-19 vaccine. Some clones are missing from TCRdb's copy, which holds only in-frame ones; the method was immunoSEQ multiplex PCR. The sample lists about 83,000 clones, roughly nine tenths seen once, with 31% in the top ten. Of note for this clone: Its target is not known.

This CDR3 is 17 amino acids long. Germline V gene data show CDR1 as SGHKS and CDR2 as YYEKEE (reference sequence). Trimming took 3 bases from V and 0 from J, leaving 18 bases between them. Regarding the study as a whole: Only a handful of AZD1222 recipients, more than 5 in all, had baseline seropositivity. The span of vaccine-associated CD4 TCRs extended across spike, with dominance at 160-218 and 743-854.

The chain couples TRBV5-5 to TRBJ2-5, with D maybe TRBD2 (5 bases). Material: peripheral blood, obtained on day 0 of AZD1222 vaccination. The source is an adult in good health. CDR3 nucleotides: TGTGCCAGCAGCTCGGCCATCGCGGGCCAGTACCAAGAGACCCAGTACTTC. This translates into CASSSAIAGQYQETQYF.